A selection of T cell receptor beta chains follows, all from one sample in a study of metastatic and nonmetastatic thyroid tumors. MiXCR was used by TCRdb to re-call the PCR reads. The data show 15,000 or so clones, 15% to 19% seen once. Sequenced input: blood. All receptors derive from a female donor with papillary thyroid cancer or a benign thyroid nodule (not recorded which). Some clones in this sample may be carry-over from other donors' samples. CDR3s include the opening cysteine and the closing phenylalanine or tryptophan. The D gene is left open where the match is weak. Clone size is not always given. Where it is, it says once, few, many or a class for expanded clones.

TRBJ2-7	TRBV28	few	NA	TGTGCCAGCAGTGACAGGAACTACGAGCAGTACTTC	CASSDRNYEQYF
TRBJ1-1	TRBV4-1	many	NA	TGCGCCAGCAGCCAAGTGGGAGGCAGGGAGACTGAAGCTTTCTTT	CASSQVGGRETEAFF
TRBJ1-5	TRBV24-1	few	NA	TGTGCCACACAGTCTAATAAACCTTTCGGTCAGCCCCAGCATTTT	CATQSNKPFGQPQHF
TRBJ2-3	TRBV18	many	NA	TGTGCCAGCTCACCACCGGGACGCAGCACAGATACGCAGTATTTT	CASSPPGRSTDTQYF
TRBJ2-2	TRBV5-1	many	NA	TGCGCCAGCAGCGGGGACCCGCAGGTAACCGGGGAGCTGTTTTTT	CASSGDPQVTGELFF
TRBJ1-2	TRBV12-3/TRBV12-4	medium-sized	NA	TGTGCCAGCAGTCCTACAGGGTTCTATGGCTACACCTTC	CASSPTGFYGYTF
TRBJ2-7	TRBV28	medium-sized	NA	TGTGCCACCCACAGTACCTCCCCCGAGCAGTACTTC	CATHSTSPEQYF
TRBJ2-7	TRBV6-5	few	NA	TGTGCCAGCAGTTCTAGCGTCACGAACTCCTACGAGCAGTACTTC	CASSSSVTNSYEQYF
TRBJ1-6	TRBV30	many	NA	TGTGCCTGGAGCCCGCTGGGAAACGTTAATTCACCCCTCCACTTT	CAWSPLGNVNSPLHF
TRBJ2-7	TRBV7-2	many	NA	TGTGCCAGCAGCGATCTCCGTGGGTCCTACGAGCAGTACTTC	CASSDLRGSYEQYF
TRBJ1-1	TRBV6-5	NA	NA	TGTGCCAGCAGTTACTCTCCCGCGAACACTGAAGCTTTCTTT	CASSYSPANTEAFF
TRBJ2-2	TRBV11-3	many	NA	TGTGCCAGCAGCAGGGGGAACACCGGGGAGCTGTTTTTT	CASSRGNTGELFF
TRBJ2-7	TRBV4-2	many	TRBD1	TGTGCCAGCAGCCAGGTCTTTCCCGGACAGGGTGTGTTCGAGCAGTACTTC	CASSQVFPGQGVFEQYF
TRBJ2-7	TRBV6-1	medium-sized	NA	TGTGCCAGCAGCCGTGATCTCCACGAGCAGTACTTC	CASSRDLHEQYF
TRBJ2-3	TRBV6-1	few	TRBD2	TGTGCCAGCAGTGCACGAGGTTTGACTAGCGGGTACACAGATACGCAGTATTTT	CASSARGLTSGYTDTQYF
TRBJ1-5	TRBV6-2/TRBV6-3	few	NA	TGTGCCAGCAGTTACACCCCCCACGACCGAGTCAATCAGCCCCAGCATTTT	CASSYTPHDRVNQPQHF
TRBJ2-5	TRBV7-6	NA	TRBD2	TGTGCCAGCAGCTTCGCGGGGGGCCTTGAGACCCAGTACTTC	CASSFAGGLETQYF
TRBJ2-7	TRBV19	NA	NA	TGTGCCAGGTATAGCTGGAGTGGCTACGAGCAGTACTTC	CARYSWSGYEQYF
TRBJ2-3	TRBV7-2	many	NA	TGTGCCAGCAGCCCCACCGGATTCACAGATACGCAGTATTTT	CASSPTGFTDTQYF
TRBJ2-1	TRBV28	many	NA	TGTGCCAGCAGGGCAACACAGGGATTCAATGAGCAGTTCTTC	CASRATQGFNEQFF
TRBJ1-1	TRBV7-2	many	NA	TGTGCCAGCAGCTTAGCCGGGAACACTGAAGCTTTCTTT	CASSLAGNTEAFF
TRBJ2-3	TRBV6-5	many	NA	TGTGCCAGCAGTTACTCCAGGGGCACAGATACGCAGTATTTT	CASSYSRGTDTQYF
TRBJ2-3	TRBV20-1	many	TRBD2	TGCAGTGCTAGACGTAGCGGGAGTCTCACAGATACGCAGTATTTT	CSARRSGSLTDTQYF
TRBJ2-1	TRBV3-1	many	NA	TGTGCCAGCAGCCGATACGGGCCTGGCAATGAGCAGTTCTTC	CASSRYGPGNEQFF
TRBJ2-7	TRBV7-9	NA	TRBD2	TGTGCCAGCAGCCCGCGGGGACTAGCGGGAGACGAGCAGTACTTC	CASSPRGLAGDEQYF
TRBJ1-2	TRBV6-1	many	NA	TGTGCCAGCACGACAGACGGTATGCCTCCATATGGCTACACCTTC	CASTTDGMPPYGYTF
TRBJ2-7	TRBV3-1	many	NA	TGTGCCAGCAGCCAAGGATGGGTGAGCTCCTACGAGCAGTACTTC	CASSQGWVSSYEQYF
TRBJ2-5	TRBV5-6	few	TRBD2	TGTGCCAGCAGCGGTTTGGGCGGGGGGGCCTTCGAGACCCAGTACTTC	CASSGLGGGAFETQYF
TRBJ1-5	TRBV20-1	NA	NA	TGCAGTGCTAGAGATCTTGTTCCGGACAGAGATCAGCCCCAGCATTTT	CSARDLVPDRDQPQHF
TRBJ1-3	TRBV6-1	medium-sized	TRBD1	TGTGCCAGCAAAATAGGGGGCAAAGGAAACACCATATATTTT	CASKIGGKGNTIYF
TRBJ1-2	TRBV24-1	NA	TRBD1	TGTGCCACCAGTGATACAGGGGGAATAAGAGGCTACACCTTC	CATSDTGGIRGYTF
TRBJ1-6	TRBV27	medium-sized	NA	NA	CASSSSNSPLHF
TRBJ2-5	TRBV9	NA	NA	TGTGCCAGCAGCGCCGACTTCGGTCAAGAGACCCAGTACTTC	CASSADFGQETQYF
TRBJ1-2	TRBV12-5	NA	NA	TGTGCTAGTGGTTTGGGCCGCGGGGGGCAGCATGGCTACACCTTC	CASGLGRGGQHGYTF
TRBJ1-3	TRBV4-2	many	NA	TGTGCCAGCAGCCAAGGGTGGCGGGGCAACTCTGGAAACACCATATATTTT	CASSQGWRGNSGNTIYF
TRBJ2-7	TRBV19	many	NA	TGTGCCAGTAGTATTAGGGGGACGGTCGAGCAGTACTTC	CASSIRGTVEQYF
TRBJ2-3	TRBV2	few	NA	TGTGCCAGCAGTGAAACAGTTAGCACAGATACGCAGTATTTT	CASSETVSTDTQYF
TRBJ1-1	TRBV27	medium-sized	TRBD1	TGTGCCAGCAGCTCACGACCGGGACAGGGGGTCACTGAAGCTTTCTTT	CASSSRPGQGVTEAFF
TRBJ1-1	TRBV5-1	many	NA	TGCGCCAGCAGCAATGACGGTATGAACACTGAAGCTTTCTTT	CASSNDGMNTEAFF
TRBJ2-4	TRBV29-1	many	NA	TGCAGCGGACAAGCGTCCACCAAAAACATTCAGTACTTC	CSGQASTKNIQYF
TRBJ2-1	TRBV20-1	many	TRBD2	TGCAGTGCTATCCTGAGGAGGGAGGGCCGGATCGATGAGCAGTTCTTC	CSAILRREGRIDEQFF
TRBJ2-2	TRBV7-2	many	TRBD1	TGTGCCAGCAGCCCGGACAGGGTGGCCGGGGAGCTGTTTTTT	CASSPDRVAGELFF
TRBJ2-7	TRBV6-5	NA	TRBD2	TGTGCCAGCAGTTACTCGGTAATAGCGGGAGTATCTTTAGAGCAGTACTTC	CASSYSVIAGVSLEQYF
TRBJ2-2	TRBV7-9	many	NA	TGTGCCAGCAGCCCGACTAAGGAGCTGTTTTTT	CASSPTKELFF
TRBJ1-3	TRBV6-1	medium-sized	NA	TGTGCCAGCAGTGTCAATTCTGGAAACACCATATATTTT	CASSVNSGNTIYF
TRBJ2-2	TRBV29-1	many	TRBD1	TGCAGCGTGGACAGGGGGCGCAACACCGGGGAGCTGTTTTTT	CSVDRGRNTGELFF
TRBJ2-1	TRBV6-5	many	NA	TGTGCCAGCAGTTCACAGGCCAATGAGCAGTTCTTC	CASSSQANEQFF
TRBJ1-2	TRBV10-3	many	TRBD1	TGTGCCATCAGGGACAGGCTTAACTATGGCTACACCTTC	CAIRDRLNYGYTF